This entry features one T cell receptor beta chain sequence. Its antigen is currently unknown. Unique molecular identifiers tagged the TCRbeta library. MiXCR was run by TCRdb on the PCR reads, yielding one entry per CDR3 protein. The profile shows about 210,000 distinct CDR3 sequences, approximately 17% of them singletons. This record comes from a study of T-cell reconstitution after alpha-beta-depleted transplantation in children. Germline CDR1 is LGHDT and CDR2 is YNNKEL (reference sequence). V was pared by 3 bases and J by 7 bases, with 8 bases of the junction left unmatched. The CDR3 has 14 residues. Points from the study as a whole: There were reportedly several hundred expanded graft clones from which alpha-beta T cells came about two months after transplant. Surviving recipient T cells and thymic progenitors produced the high day-60 TCRbeta diversity seen in some patients. Newly generated T cells supplied most T-cell counts and diversity one year post-transplant.

V usage is TRBV3-1 and J usage is TRBJ2-7; 8 bases match TRBD2. This clonotype originated in a male patient between 2 and 10 years old who had a stem cell transplant for acute lymphoblastic leukemia, so the T cells may come from the graft donor. This sample comprised PBMCs, mostly from graft donor cells, obtained 360 days after TCRalphabeta/CD19-depleted stem cell transplant. CDR3 sequence reads: CASSHRAGVGEQYF. The CDR3 region has the DNA TGTGCCAGCAGCCACAGAGCGGGAGTGGGAGAGCAGTACTTC.